This entry lists 6 T cell receptor beta chains sequenced from one sample in a study of Graves' ophthalmopathy and Graves' hyperthyroidism. The authors amplified TCR beta CDR3 regions, and they did so from RNA transcripts for repertoire sequencing. RT-PCR was first run with HTBI primers, then multiplex PCR in a second round. MiXCR, run by TCRdb on the multiplex PCR reads, gives a single entry per CDR3 protein. Here the sample spans roughly 230,000 distinct CDR3 sequences, roughly 21% being singletons. Sequenced sample: peripheral blood. The receptors derive from a woman aged 45 to 65 with Graves' ophthalmopathy.

The chain combines TRBV28 with TRBJ2-7, with 11 bases matching TRBD2. The CDR3 has 14 residues. Germline CDR1 is MDHEN and CDR2 is SYDVKM. Trimming took 8 bases from V and 5 from J; bases not matched to a gene: 8. CDR3 DNA: TGTGCCAGCGGTGGTAGCGGGAGGGGGGACGAGCAGTACTTC. The encoded protein is CASGGSGRGDEQYF.

This chain links TRBV20-1 with TRBJ2-4; unclear D gene. The CDR3 has 13 amino acids. Germline V gene data show CDR1 as DFQATT and CDR2 as SNEGSKA (reference sequence). Trimming shortened V by 2 bases and J by 0 bases, and 5 bases separated the two germline ends. CDR3 DNA sequence: TGCAGTGCTAGATCCAAAGCCAAAAACATTCAGTACTTC. Translation gives CSARSKAKNIQYF.

This clonotype was counted ten times or more. The rearrangement joins TRBV2 to TRBJ2-7; no clear D. This CDR3 is 13 amino acids long. In germline, CDR1 is SNHLY, CDR2 FYNNEI. V shed 5 bases and J shed 3 bases, with 11 bases lying between them. This CDR3 is CASSRTESYEQYF. The CDR3 DNA follows: TGTGCCAGCAGTCGGACGGAAAGCTACGAGCAGTACTTC.

The rearrangement uses TRBV3-1 and TRBJ1-2; D is ambiguous. Germline assignment: CDR1 LGHDT and CDR2 YNNKEL (reference sequence). The germline V and J ends were trimmed by 4 bases and 7 bases, with 10 bases remaining between them. The CDR3 consists of 12 residues. CDR3 bases: TGTGCCAGCAGCCGAGCGGACTCTGGCTACACCTTC. Translated: CASSRADSGYTF.

This clonotype was counted ten times or more. This chain joins TRBV6-1 and TRBJ2-7, with D unresolved. The CDR3 is made up of 14 amino acids. The ends were cut back, 7 bases at V and 4 bases at J, with 17 bases in the middle. The germline V gene encodes CDR1 MNHNS and CDR2 SASEGT. DNA of the CDR3: TGTGCCAGCACGCCAGCCCCGACTTTATACGAGCAGTACTTC. Amino acid sequence: CASTPAPTLYEQYF.

Concerning this clonotype: Sequence at one end of the junction differs from germline and may be a read error. The V gene is TRBV6-1, the J gene TRBJ1-1; D remains unclear. CDR1 is MNHNS and CDR2 is SASEGT in the germline V gene. The CDR3 extends over 13 amino acids. CDR3 region: CASSGVKNTESFF. CDR3 nucleotide sequence: TGTGCCAGCAGTGGCGTTAAGAACACTGAATCTTTCTTT.